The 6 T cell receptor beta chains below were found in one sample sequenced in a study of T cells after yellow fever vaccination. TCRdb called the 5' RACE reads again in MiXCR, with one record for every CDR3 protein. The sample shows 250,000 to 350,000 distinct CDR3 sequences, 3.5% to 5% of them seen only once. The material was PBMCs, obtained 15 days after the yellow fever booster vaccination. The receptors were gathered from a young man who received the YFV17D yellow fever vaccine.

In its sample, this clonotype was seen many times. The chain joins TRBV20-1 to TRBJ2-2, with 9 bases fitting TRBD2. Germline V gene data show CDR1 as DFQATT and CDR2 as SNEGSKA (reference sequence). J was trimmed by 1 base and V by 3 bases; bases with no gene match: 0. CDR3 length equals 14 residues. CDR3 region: CSARTSGNTGELFF. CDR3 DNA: TGCAGTGCTAGGACTAGCGGGAACACCGGGGAGCTGTTTTTT.

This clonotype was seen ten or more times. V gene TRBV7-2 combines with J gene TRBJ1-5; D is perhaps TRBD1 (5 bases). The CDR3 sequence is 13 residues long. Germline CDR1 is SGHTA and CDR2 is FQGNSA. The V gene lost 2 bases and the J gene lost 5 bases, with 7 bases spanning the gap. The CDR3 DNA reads TGTGCCAGCAGCTTAACAGGAGATCAGCCCCAGCATTTT. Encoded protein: CASSLTGDQPQHF.

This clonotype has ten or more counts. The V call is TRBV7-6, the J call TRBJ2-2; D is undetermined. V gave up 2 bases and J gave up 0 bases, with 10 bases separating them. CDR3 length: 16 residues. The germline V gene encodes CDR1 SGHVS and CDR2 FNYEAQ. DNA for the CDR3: TGTGCCAGCAGCTTATATAGGGCATCGAACACCGGGGAGCTGTTTTTT. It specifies CASSLYRASNTGELFF. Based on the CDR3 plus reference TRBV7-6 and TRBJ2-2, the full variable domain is GAGVSQSPRYKVTKRGQDVALRCDPISGHVSLYWYRQALGQGPEFLTYFNYEAQQDKSGLPNDRFSAERPEGSISTLTIQRTEQRDSAMYRCASSLYRASNTGELFFGEGSRLTVL.

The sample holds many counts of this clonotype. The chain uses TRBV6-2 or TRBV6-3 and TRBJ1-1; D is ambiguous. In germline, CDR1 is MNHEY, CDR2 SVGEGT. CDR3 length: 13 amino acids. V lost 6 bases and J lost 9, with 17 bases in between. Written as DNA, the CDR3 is TGTGCCAGCAGACGGACGACCAGCACCCAAGCTTTCTTT. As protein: CASRRTTSTQAFF.

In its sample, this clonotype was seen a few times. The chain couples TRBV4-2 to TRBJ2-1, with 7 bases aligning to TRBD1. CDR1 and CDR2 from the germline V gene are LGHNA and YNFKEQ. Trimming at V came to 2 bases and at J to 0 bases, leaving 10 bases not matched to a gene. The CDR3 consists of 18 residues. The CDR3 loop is CASSQYSFRDSSYNEQFF. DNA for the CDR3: TGTGCCAGCAGCCAATATAGCTTTCGGGACAGCTCCTACAATGAGCAGTTCTTC.

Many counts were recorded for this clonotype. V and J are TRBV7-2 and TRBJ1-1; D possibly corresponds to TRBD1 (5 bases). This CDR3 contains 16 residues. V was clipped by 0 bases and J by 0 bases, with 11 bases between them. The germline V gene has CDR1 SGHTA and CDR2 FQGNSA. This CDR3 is CASSLAGQGLNTEAFF. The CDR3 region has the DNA TGTGCCAGCAGCTTAGCGGGGCAGGGCTTGAACACTGAAGCTTTCTTT.